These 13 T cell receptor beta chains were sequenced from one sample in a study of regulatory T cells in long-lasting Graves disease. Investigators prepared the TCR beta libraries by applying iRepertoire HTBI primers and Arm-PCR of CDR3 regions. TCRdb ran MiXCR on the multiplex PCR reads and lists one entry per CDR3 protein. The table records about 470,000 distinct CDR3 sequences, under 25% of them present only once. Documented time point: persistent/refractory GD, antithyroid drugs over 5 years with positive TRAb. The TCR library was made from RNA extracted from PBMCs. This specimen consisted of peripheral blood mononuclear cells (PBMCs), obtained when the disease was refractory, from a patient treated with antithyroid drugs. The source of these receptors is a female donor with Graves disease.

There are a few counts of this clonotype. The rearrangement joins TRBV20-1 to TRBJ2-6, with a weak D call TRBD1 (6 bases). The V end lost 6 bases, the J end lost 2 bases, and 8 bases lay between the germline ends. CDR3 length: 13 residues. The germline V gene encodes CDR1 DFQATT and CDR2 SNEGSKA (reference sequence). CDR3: CSAGGTGANVLTF. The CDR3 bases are TGCAGTGCAGGGGGAACTGGGGCCAACGTCCTGACTTTC.

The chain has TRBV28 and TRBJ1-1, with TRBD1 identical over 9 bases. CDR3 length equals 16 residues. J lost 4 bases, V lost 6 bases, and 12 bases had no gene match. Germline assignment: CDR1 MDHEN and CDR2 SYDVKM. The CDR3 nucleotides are TGTGCCAGCAGGGGGACAGGGCTTCGGTGGGGCACTGAAGCTTTCTTT. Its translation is CASRGTGLRWGTEAFF. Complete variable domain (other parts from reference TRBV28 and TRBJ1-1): DVKVTQSSRYLVKRTGEKVFLECVQDMDHENMFWYRQDPGLGLRLIYFSYDVKMKEKGDIPEGYSVSREKKERFSLILESASTNQTSMYLCASRGTGLRWGTEAFFGQGTRLTVV.

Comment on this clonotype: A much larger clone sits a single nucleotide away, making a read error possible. CDR3 DNA: TGTACCAGCAGTACTACTCGGGGGCGAGAGACCCAGTACTTC. Its protein product is CTSSTTRGRETQYF. The genes are TRBV6-2 or TRBV6-3 and TRBJ2-5; D tentatively reads TRBD1 or TRBD2 (6 bases each). This CDR3 is 14 amino acids long. Looked up from germline, CDR1 is MNHEY and CDR2 is SVGEGT.

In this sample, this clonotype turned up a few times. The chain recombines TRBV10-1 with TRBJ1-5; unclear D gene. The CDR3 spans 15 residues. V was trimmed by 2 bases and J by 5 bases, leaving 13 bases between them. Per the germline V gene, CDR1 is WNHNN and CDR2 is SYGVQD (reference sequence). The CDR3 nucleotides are TGCGCCAGCAGTGAGATGGACCTTCCATATCAGCCCCAGCATTTT. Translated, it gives CASSEMDLPYQPQHF.

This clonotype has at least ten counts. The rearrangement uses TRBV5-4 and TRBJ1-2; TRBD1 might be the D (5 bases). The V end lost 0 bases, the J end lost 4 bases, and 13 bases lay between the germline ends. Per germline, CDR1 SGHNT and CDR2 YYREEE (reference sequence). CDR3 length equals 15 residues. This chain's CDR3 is CASSLEWGSGYGYTF. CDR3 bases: TGTGCCAGCAGCTTGGAGTGGGGCTCTGGCTATGGCTACACCTTC.

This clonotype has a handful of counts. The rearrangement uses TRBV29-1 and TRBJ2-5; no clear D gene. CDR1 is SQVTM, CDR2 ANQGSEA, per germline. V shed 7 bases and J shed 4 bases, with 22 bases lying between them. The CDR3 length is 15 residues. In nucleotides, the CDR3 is TGCAGCGCCAACAGACATGGCCCGGATCCAGAGACCCAGTACTTC. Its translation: CSANRHGPDPETQYF.

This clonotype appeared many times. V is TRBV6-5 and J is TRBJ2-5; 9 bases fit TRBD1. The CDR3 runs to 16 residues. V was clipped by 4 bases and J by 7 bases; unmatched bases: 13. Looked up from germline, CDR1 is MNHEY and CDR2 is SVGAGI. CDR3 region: CASSSTGTGLLGTQYF. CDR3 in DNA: TGTGCCAGCAGTTCAACCGGGACAGGGCTTTTGGGGACCCAGTACTTC.

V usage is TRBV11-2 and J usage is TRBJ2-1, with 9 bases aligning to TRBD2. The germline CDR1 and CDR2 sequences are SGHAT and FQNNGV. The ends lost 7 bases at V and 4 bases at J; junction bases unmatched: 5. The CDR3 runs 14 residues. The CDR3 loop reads CASMTSGAYNEQFF. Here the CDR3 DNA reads TGTGCCAGCATGACTAGCGGAGCTTACAATGAGCAGTTCTTC.

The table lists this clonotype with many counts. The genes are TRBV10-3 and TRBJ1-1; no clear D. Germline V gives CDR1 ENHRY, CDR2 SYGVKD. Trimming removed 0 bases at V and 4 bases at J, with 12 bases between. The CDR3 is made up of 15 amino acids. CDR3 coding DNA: TGTGCCATCAGTGAGTCGGGCGTACAGCGCACTGAAGCTTTCTTT. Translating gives CAISESGVQRTEAFF.

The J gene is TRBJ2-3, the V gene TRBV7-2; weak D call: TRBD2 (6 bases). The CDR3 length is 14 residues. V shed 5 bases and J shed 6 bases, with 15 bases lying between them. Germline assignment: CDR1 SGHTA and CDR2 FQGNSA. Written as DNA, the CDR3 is TGTGCCAGCAGCCCGTATGGGAGGCAGGATACGCAGTATTTT. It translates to CASSPYGRQDTQYF.

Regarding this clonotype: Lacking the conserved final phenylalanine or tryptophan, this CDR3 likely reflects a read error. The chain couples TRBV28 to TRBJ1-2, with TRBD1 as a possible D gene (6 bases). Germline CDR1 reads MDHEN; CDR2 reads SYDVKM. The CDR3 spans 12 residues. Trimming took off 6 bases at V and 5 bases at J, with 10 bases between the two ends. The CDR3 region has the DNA TGTGCCAGCAGGGGGGGGCCGTATGGCTACACCTCC. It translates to CASRGGPYGYTS.

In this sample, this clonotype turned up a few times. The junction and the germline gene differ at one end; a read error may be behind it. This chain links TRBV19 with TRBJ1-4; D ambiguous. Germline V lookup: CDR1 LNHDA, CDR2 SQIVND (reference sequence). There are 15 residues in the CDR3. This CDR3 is CASSPRETPNEELFF. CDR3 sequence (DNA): TGTGCCAGTAGCCCGCGAGAGACGCCGAATGAAGAACTGTTTTTT.

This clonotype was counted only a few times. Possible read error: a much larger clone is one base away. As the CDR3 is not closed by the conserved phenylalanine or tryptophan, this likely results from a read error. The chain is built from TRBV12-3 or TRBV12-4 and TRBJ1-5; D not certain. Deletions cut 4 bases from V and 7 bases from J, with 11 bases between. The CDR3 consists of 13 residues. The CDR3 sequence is CASSSQEQQPQHS. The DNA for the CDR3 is TGTGCCAGCAGTTCCCAAGAACAGCAGCCCCAGCATTCT.